This T cell receptor (beta chain) was identified during a study of immune heterogeneity within non-small cell lung tumors. Germline CDR1 is SGHTS and CDR2 is YDEGEE. J gave up 4 bases and V 0 bases, and 2 bases lay outside the gene matches. This CDR3 is built from 14 residues. About this clonotype: Its antigen is not identified.

CDR3 of TCR beta was amplified by multiplex PCR that used 32 V and 13 J primers. TCRdb passed the multiplex PCR reads through MiXCR, listing each CDR3 protein once. The table includes roughly 23,000 distinct CDR3 sequences, 25% to 30% detected once. Bulk tumor genomic DNA, 600 ng per sample, was used as template. Collection of several biopsies per primary tumor, spaced far apart, took place during surgery. Patients underwent curative surgery for untreated, newly diagnosed non-small cell lung cancer. General study points: For the most part, the T-cell receptor beta clonotypes present at high frequency were distinct from one individual patient to the next. Local T-cell clonality was recorded as moderately but significantly correlated with local tumor mutational burden, with R around 0.34.

V is TRBV5-8 and J is TRBJ2-5; 8 nucleotides align to TRBD1. Sequenced sample: lung tumor tissue. The TCR comes from a man in his forties with non-small cell lung cancer. The CDR3 DNA reads TGTGCCAGCAGCTTGGAACAGGGGGGAGAGACCCAGTACTTC. Translated, it gives CASSLEQGGETQYF. Together with reference TRBV5-8 and TRBJ2-5, the CDR3 gives the full variable domain: EAGVTQSPTHLIKTRGQQATLRCSPISGHTSVYWYQQALGLGLQFLLWYDEGEERNRGNFPPRFSGRQFPNYSSELNVNALELEDSALYLCASSLEQGGETQYFGPGTRLLVL.